This T cell receptor beta chain was found in a study of blood T cell repertoires in COVID-19. Looking at the study overall: Italy, Spain and the United States were the sources of the convalescent and acute COVID-19 samples. PBMCs, B-cell-depleted T cells, or T cells were the source of the cDNA or gDNA that made up the material.

CDR1 is MNHNS, CDR2 SASEGT, per germline. With 3 bases removed from V and 6 bases from J, the gap between germline ends came to 12 bases. The CDR3 length is 13 residues. Per the authors' pipeline: By means of reference gene primer amplification, nucleated cell counts were estimated. Some clones are missing from TCRdb's copy, which holds only in-frame ones; the method was immunoSEQ multiplex PCR. Clonal size and the V and J genes are those of that table, whereas D and trimming came from the DNA. Counted here are 250,000 or so clones, approximately 86% occurring once; the ten biggest clones make up about 2%.

The V call is TRBV6-1, the J call TRBJ2-7; D may be TRBD2 (6 bases). The sequence derives from a man aged 25-45 years with active or convalescent COVID-19. The sample consisted of peripheral blood. CDR3 loop: CASSESGVGEQYF. The CDR3 nucleotides are TGTGCCAGCAGTGAGTCGGGGGTGGGCGAGCAGTACTTC.